The following is a T cell receptor beta chain sequence with its context. Its antigen remains unknown. The PCR ran on 60 Vbeta and 13 Jbeta primers. Sequencing was performed with immunoSEQ multiplex PCR; in TCRdb, only in-frame clones are kept and a portion is missing. The sample has roughly 140,000 clones; just under 85% are singletons. The sample is drawn from a study of cytomegalovirus exposure and HLA in healthy donors. Study-wide findings and caveats: A later analysis reportedly identified an Asian-associated ancestry cluster as carrying fewer N-insertions than the 666-donor mean.

Germline loops: CDR1 SNHLY, CDR2 FYNNEI. V trimming: 5 bases; J trimming: 1 base; junction bases outside the gene matches: 6. The CDR3 sequence is 15 residues long. This chain links TRBV2 with TRBJ1-2; 8 bases align to TRBD1. Sequenced sample: PBMCs. The receptor was isolated from a man aged 35 to 55 in good health and CMV-seropositive. The CDR3 loop is CASSTPRGRNYGYTF. In nucleotides, the CDR3 is TGTGCCAGCAGTACTCCCAGGGGGCGTAACTATGGCTACACCTTC.